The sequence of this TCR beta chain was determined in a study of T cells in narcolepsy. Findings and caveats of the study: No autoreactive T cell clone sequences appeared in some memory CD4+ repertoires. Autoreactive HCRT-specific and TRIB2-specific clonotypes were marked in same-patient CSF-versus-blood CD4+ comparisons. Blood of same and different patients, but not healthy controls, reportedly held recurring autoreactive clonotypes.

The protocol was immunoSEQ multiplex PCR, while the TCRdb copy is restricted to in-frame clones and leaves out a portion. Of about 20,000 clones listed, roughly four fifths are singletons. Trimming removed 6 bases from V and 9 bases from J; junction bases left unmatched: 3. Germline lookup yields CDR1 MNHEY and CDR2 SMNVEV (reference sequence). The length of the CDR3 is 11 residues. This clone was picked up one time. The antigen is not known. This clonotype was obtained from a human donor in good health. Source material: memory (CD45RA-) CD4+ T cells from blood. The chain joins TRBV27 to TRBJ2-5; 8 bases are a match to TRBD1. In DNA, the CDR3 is TGTGCCAGCAGCCAGGACAGGGCCCAGTACTTC. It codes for CASSQDRAQYF.